Sequencing of this TCR beta chain was carried out in a study of cytomegalovirus exposure and HLA in healthy donors. Study overall: Researchers previously reported finding 100 million or so unique TCR beta sequences from about 170 million T cells. Study-level results: Only CMV serostatus was available as immune exposure information. Based on reports, TCR beta sequences accurately predicted HLA-A and HLA-B alleles for most subjects. Most TCR sequences were rare, but some public TCRs occurred in many donors.

This CDR3 has 16 amino acids. The germline CDR1 and CDR2 sequences are SNHLY and FYNNEI. V lost 1 base, J lost 5 bases, and 14 bases lay in between. PCR primers comprised 60 Vbeta and 13 Jbeta primers. Only in-frame clones appear in the TCRdb table, and some are missing; sequencing was by immunoSEQ multiplex PCR. The sample records under 150,000 clones, approximately 68% being singletons. Concerning this clone: Its target is unknown.

Sequencing used PBMCs. The chain is built from TRBV2 and TRBJ1-4, with D possibly being TRBD1 (6 bases). The source is a man between 25 and 39 years old in good health and CMV-seropositive. CDR3 nucleotides: TGTGCCAGCAGTGAAGGTGTACAGGGAGCAAATGAAAAACTGTTTTTT. As protein: CASSEGVQGANEKLFF. Complete variable domain (other parts from reference TRBV2 and TRBJ1-4): EPEVTQTPSHQVTQMGQEVILRCVPISNHLYFYWYRQILGQKVEFLVSFYNNEISEKSEIFDDQFSVERPDGSNFTLKIRSTKLEDSAMYFCASSEGVQGANEKLFFGSGTQLSVL.